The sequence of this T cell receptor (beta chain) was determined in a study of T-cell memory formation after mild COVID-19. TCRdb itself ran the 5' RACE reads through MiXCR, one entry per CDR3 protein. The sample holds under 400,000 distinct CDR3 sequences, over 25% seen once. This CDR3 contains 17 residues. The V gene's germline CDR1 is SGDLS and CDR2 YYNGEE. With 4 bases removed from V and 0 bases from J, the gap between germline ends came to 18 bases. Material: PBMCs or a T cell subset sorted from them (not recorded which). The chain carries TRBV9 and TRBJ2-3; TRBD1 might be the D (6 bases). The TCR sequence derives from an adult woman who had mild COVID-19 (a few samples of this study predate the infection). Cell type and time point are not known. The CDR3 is CASSIEQGWASTDTQYF. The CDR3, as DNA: TGTGCCAGCAGCATTGAACAGGGATGGGCTAGCACAGATACGCAGTATTTT.